The 10 T cell receptor beta chains below come from one sample, sequenced in a study of cytomegalovirus exposure and HLA in healthy donors. The PCR ran on 60 Vbeta and 13 Jbeta primers. Using immunoSEQ multiplex PCR, the repertoire was profiled, and TCRdb retains in-frame clones only, with some absent. The table shows about 100,000 clones, with 75% to 85% occurring only once. Material: PBMCs. All receptors derive from a woman in her forties or fifties in good health and CMV-seropositive.

This chain connects TRBV6-6 to TRBJ2-3; 7 bases align to TRBD2. V lost 8 bases and J lost 0; bases outside the gene matches: 8. Looked up from germline, CDR1 is MNHNY and CDR2 is SVGAGI (reference sequence). The CDR3 totals 15 residues. The CDR3: CASRVPGRSTDTQYF. DNA of the CDR3: TGTGCCAGCCGTGTCCCCGGGAGGAGCACAGATACGCAGTATTTT.

This chain uses TRBV5-8 with TRBJ1-2; 7 bases agree with TRBD1. V was pared by 4 bases and J by 3 bases, with 6 bases of the junction left unmatched. CDR1 and CDR2 from the germline V gene are SGHTS and YDEGEE. The length of the CDR3 is 14 residues. CDR3 coding DNA: TGTGCCAGCAGCCCGACAGGGCCGTACTATGGCTACACCTTC. This sequence encodes CASSPTGPYYGYTF.

V usage is TRBV29-1 and J usage is TRBJ1-2, with 7 positions matching TRBD1. Trimming took 5 bases from V and 8 from J; bases not matched to a gene: 8. In germline, CDR1 is SQVTM, CDR2 ANQGSEA. This CDR3 spans 12 amino acids. DNA for the CDR3: TGCAGCGTTTTACAGGGGTCCTTCGGCTACACCTTC. Protein product: CSVLQGSFGYTF. Supplemented by reference TRBV29-1 and TRBJ1-2, the full variable domain reads SAVISQKPSRDICQRGTSLTIQCQVDSQVTMMFWYRQQPGQSLTLIATANQGSEATYESGFVIDKFPISRPNLTFSTLTVSNMSPEDSSIYLCSVLQGSFGYTFGSGTRLTVV.

The genes are TRBV30 and TRBJ2-7; 7 bases are shared with TRBD1. V lost 0 bases, J lost 7 bases, and 15 bases stayed unmatched. This CDR3 contains 16 residues. Germline CDR1 GTSNPN, CDR2 SVGIG (reference sequence). The CDR3 DNA sequence: TGTGCCTGGAGTGTGGTGGGGACAGCCTCTCTTCGGGAGCAGTACTTC. Residues: CAWSVVGTASLREQYF.

The chain couples TRBV29-1 to TRBJ1-5, with D unclear. Looked up from germline, CDR1 is SQVTM and CDR2 is ANQGSEA. Trimming shortened V by 2 bases and J by 3 bases, and 14 bases separated the two germline ends. This CDR3 is built from 15 residues. The CDR3 nucleotides are TGCAGCGTTGAAAACAAGCGGGGTCTCAATCAGCCCCAGCATTTT. Translated, it gives CSVENKRGLNQPQHF.

This chain uses TRBV4-1 with TRBJ1-2; D gene uncertain. V was cut by 8 bases and J by 6 bases, with 16 bases left in between. The CDR3 is made up of 13 amino acids. Germline lookup yields CDR1 MGHRA and CDR2 YSYEKL. The CDR3 coding sequence is TGCGCCAGCTACTCGTTGGACTCCAATGGCTACACCTTC. Translated: CASYSLDSNGYTF.

The chain carries TRBV6-1 and TRBJ1-5, with no clear D. The CDR3 spans 15 residues. V gave up 0 bases and J gave up 7 bases, with 13 bases separating them. CDR1 and CDR2 (germline): MNHNS, SASEGT. CDR3: CASSEARGSRQPQHF. The CDR3 bases are TGTGCCAGCAGTGAAGCACGAGGAAGTCGGCAGCCCCAGCATTTT.

The chain uses TRBV30 and TRBJ2-1, with D maybe TRBD1 (5 bases). The germline CDR1 and CDR2 sequences are GTSNPN and SVGIG (reference sequence). The length of the CDR3 is 16 residues. Trimming removed 2 bases from V and 0 bases from J, with 14 bases in between. This CDR3 reads CAWSKQGISSYNEQFF. The CDR3 DNA reads TGTGCCTGGAGTAAGCAGGGAATTAGCTCCTACAATGAGCAGTTCTTC.

The chain carries TRBV2 and TRBJ2-1, with a tentative D call TRBD1 (5 bases). The CDR3 consists of 12 residues. V lost 4 bases to trimming and J lost 7 bases, with 8 bases between them. Germline-derived CDR1 and CDR2 are SNHLY and FYNNEI. The CDR3 region has the DNA TGTGCCAGCAGTGTCCAGGGTAATGAGCAGTTCTTC. This translates into CASSVQGNEQFF.

This clone has just one count. The V and J genes are TRBV5-6 and TRBJ2-7; 7 nucleotides align to TRBD1. With V trimmed by 5 bases and J by 2 bases, 7 bases remained unmatched. Germline assignment: CDR1 SGHDT and CDR2 YYEEEE. This CDR3 spans 14 amino acids. CDR3 DNA: TGTGCCAGCAGTGAGGCCGGGACAGCCTACGAGCAGTACTTC. Its protein product is CASSEAGTAYEQYF.